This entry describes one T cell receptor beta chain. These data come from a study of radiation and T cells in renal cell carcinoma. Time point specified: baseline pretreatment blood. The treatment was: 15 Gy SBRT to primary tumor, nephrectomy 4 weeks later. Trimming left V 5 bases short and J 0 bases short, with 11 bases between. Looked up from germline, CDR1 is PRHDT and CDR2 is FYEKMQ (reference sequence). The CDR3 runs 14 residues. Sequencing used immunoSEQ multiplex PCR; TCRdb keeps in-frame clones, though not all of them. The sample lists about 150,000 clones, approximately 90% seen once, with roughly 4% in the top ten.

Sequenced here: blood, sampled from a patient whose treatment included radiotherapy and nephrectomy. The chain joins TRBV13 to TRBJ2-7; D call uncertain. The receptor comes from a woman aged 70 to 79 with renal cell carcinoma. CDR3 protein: CASSPGPDSYEQYF. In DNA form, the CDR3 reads TGTGCCAGCAGCCCCGGACCGGACTCCTACGAGCAGTACTTC.